This T cell receptor (beta chain) was profiled in a study of blood T cell repertoires in COVID-19. Study background: The United States, Italy and Spain supplied acute and convalescent COVID-19 samples. PBMCs, B-cell-depleted T cells, or T cells were the source of the cDNA or gDNA that made up the material.

Study processing details: Estimation of nucleated cell counts relied on the amplification of reference gene primers. Sequencing was performed with immunoSEQ multiplex PCR; in TCRdb, only in-frame clones are kept and a portion is missing. V and J calls and clone size are given by that table; D and trimming were obtained from the DNA. The sample holds 150,000 to 200,000 clones; 85% are singletons and the top ten take roughly 3%. This clonotype was sampled from a human donor with acute or convalescent COVID-19. The donor label of this sample is uncertain. The sample taken for sequencing was peripheral blood.

This CDR3 is CASSQLQGQGAIYGYTF. The CDR3 bases are TGTGCCAGCAGTCAACTCCAAGGACAGGGGGCGATCTATGGCTACACCTTC. V is TRBV27 and J is TRBJ1-2, with TRBD1 matching over 11 bases. The CDR3 extends over 17 amino acids. Germline V gene lookup returns CDR1 MNHEY and CDR2 SMNVEV (reference sequence). After removal of 5 bases from V and 4 bases from J, the junction contained 12 bases not matched to a gene.